One sample yielded the 5 T cell receptor beta chains listed below, sequenced in a study of CD8+ T cells in alopecia areata. Investigators isolated RNA and reverse transcribed it into cDNA to act as the sequencing template. Here immunoSEQ multiplex PCR was the method, and the copy in TCRdb shows in-frame clones only, minus some. The sample presents around 290,000 clones, none singletons. The authors sorted pooled cutaneous lymph node cells using CD4, CD8alpha, NKG2D, NKG2ACE and other markers. Material for sequencing was CD4+ T cells sorted from a lymph node. The receptors come from a C3H/HeJ mouse with alopecia areata. The strain's MHC type: H2-k.

The sample holds a few counts of this clone. Mouse names are used for the genes. The read ends 4 residues shy of where the CDR3 ends; the end is completed using the germline J gene. Other DNA sequences from this sample encode an identical CDR3 as well. This rearrangement joins TRBV5 to TRBJ2-5, with TRBD1 matching over 7 bases. This CDR3 has 13 residues. Germline V CDR1 and CDR2: LGHNA, YNLKQL (reference sequence). CDR3 loop: CASSSTGRDTQYF. CDR3 DNA, as far as it was read: TGTGCCAGCAGCTCGACAGGGAGAGAC.

This clone turned up a few times. The listed genes are named as in mouse. The read gets to within 4 residues of the CDR3 end, and the germline J gene fills in the rest. Other DNA sequences of this sample code for an identical CDR3. The chain recombines TRBV19 with TRBJ2-3; 9 bases line up with TRBD1. CDR3 size: 15 residues. Trimming at V came to 3 bases and at J to 0 bases, leaving 2 bases not matched to a gene. The germline V gene encodes CDR1 FNHDT and CDR2 SITEND (reference sequence). Partial CDR3 DNA: TGTGCCAGCAGTACACAGGGGGCTAGTGCAGAA. Translated, it gives CASSTQGASAE. The CDR3 as a whole reads CASSTQGASAETLYF.

To note about this clone: Genes and germline are mouse. The read falls 3 residues short of the CDR3 end, and the missing part is taken from the germline J gene. The chain combines TRBV13-1 with TRBJ1-6, with TRBD1 matching 9 bases. TRBJ1-6 is given ORF status, its function remaining uncertain. The junction had 6 bases not matched to a gene; V was cut back by 3 bases and J by 8 bases. This CDR3 is built from 15 residues. From germline, CDR1 is NSHNY and CDR2 SYGAGN. The CDR3 region is CASSGPGQGHSPLYF. Incomplete CDR3 DNA: TGTGCCAGCAGTGGGCCGGGACAGGGTCATTCGCCC.

The table lists this clone with a few counts. The gene names here belong to mouse. The sequence runs out 4 residues before the end of the CDR3; the remainder is reconstructed from the germline J gene. This chain joins TRBV13-3 and TRBJ1-2, with a tentative D call TRBD1 (6 bases). There are 15 residues in the CDR3. Trimming cost V 2 bases and J 0 bases, with 11 bases left between them. Germline V gives CDR1 NNHDY, CDR2 SYVADS. CDR3 residues: CASSDLRTANSDYTF. The DNA read from the CDR3 is TGTGCCAGCAGTGACCTCCGGACAGCAAACTCC.

As to this clone: All gene names here are mouse names. The CDR3 DNA, read in part, is TGTGCCAGCAGTGATGCTCGACTTCATGCT. It translates to CASSDARLHA. The complete CDR3 protein is CASSDARLHAEQFF. The chain uses TRBV13-3 and TRBJ2-1; no firm D call. The CDR3 goes on 4 residues after the read ends, and that part is filled in from the germline J gene. CDR1 NNHDY and CDR2 SYVADS come from the germline V gene. The CDR3 runs to 14 residues. Trimming took off 0 bases at V and 5 bases at J, with 9 bases between the two ends.